Each of the 9 T cell receptor beta chains below was sequenced from the same sample in a study of blood T cell repertoires in COVID-19. Profiled with immunoSEQ multiplex PCR; TCRdb holds only in-frame clones, not every one. The sample has tens of thousands of clones, approximately 90% seen once. What was sequenced was peripheral blood. These receptor sequences come from a man in his fifties or sixties with active or convalescent COVID-19.

V and J are TRBV18 and TRBJ2-5; D perhaps matches TRBD1 (6 bases). In germline, CDR1 is KGHSH, CDR2 LQKENI. Deletions cut 3 bases from V and 2 bases from J, with 10 bases between. The CDR3 covers 14 residues. CDR3 residues: CASSPGQRQETQYF. The CDR3 DNA reads TGTGCCAGCTCACCCGGACAGAGACAAGAGACCCAGTACTTC.

This clone has just a few counts. For the CDR3, the DNA is TGTGCCAGCTCACCAGCGAATAACTATGGCTACACCTTC. Protein sequence: CASSPANNYGYTF. The gene calls are TRBV18 and TRBJ1-2; D remains unclear. Germline V gives CDR1 KGHSH, CDR2 LQKENI. Trimming pared 2 bases from V and 1 base from J, leaving 5 bases between. The CDR3 runs 13 residues.

J is TRBJ2-1 and V is TRBV24-1; D unresolved. V was clipped by 3 bases and J by 0 bases, with 8 bases between them. CDR1 and CDR2 (germline): KGHDR, SFDVKD. The CDR3 consists of 15 residues. The CDR3 spells CATSDTRDSYNEQFF. The CDR3 bases are TGTGCCACCAGTGATACTCGCGACTCCTACAATGAGCAGTTCTTC.

The V and J genes are TRBV19 and TRBJ2-7, with TRBD2 matching over 13 bases. The CDR3 has 16 residues. V gave up 2 bases and J gave up 2 bases; unmatched junction bases: 3. Germline values: CDR1 LNHDA, CDR2 SQIVND (reference sequence). The CDR3 sequence is CASSISGLAGAYEQYF. The CDR3 nucleotides read TGTGCCAGTAGTATAAGTGGACTAGCGGGAGCCTACGAGCAGTACTTC.

This clone came up a few times. The chain carries TRBV11-2 and TRBJ2-7, with D possibly being TRBD1 (6 bases). This CDR3 is 15 amino acids long. Trimming removed 2 bases from V and 0 bases from J, with 11 bases in between. Germline values: CDR1 SGHAT, CDR2 FQNNGV. In nucleotides, the CDR3 is TGTGCCAGCAGCTTAACAGGGTACAACTCCTACGAGCAGTACTTC. Protein sequence: CASSLTGYNSYEQYF.

The CDR3 DNA reads TGTGCCAGCAGCCCGGACAGGGTAATCAATCAGCCCCAGCATTTT. Its protein product is CASSPDRVINQPQHF. The chain is built from TRBV5-5 and TRBJ1-5; 8 bases fit TRBD1. J was trimmed by 3 bases and V by 4 bases; bases with no gene match: 6. The germline gives CDR1 SGHKS, CDR2 YYEKEE (reference sequence). The CDR3 spans 15 residues.

The chain couples TRBV11-2 to TRBJ2-3, with D perhaps TRBD2 (6 bases). Germline CDR1 and CDR2: SGHAT and FQNNGV. The CDR3 sequence is 15 residues long. V was cut by 1 base and J by 9 bases, with 17 bases left in between. Here the CDR3 DNA reads TGTGCCAGCAGCTTAGTAGGCGGAGCGGGCGTCACGCAGTATTTT. As protein: CASSLVGGAGVTQYF.

This clone rates as large. The rearrangement uses TRBV2 and TRBJ2-7, with TRBD2 identical over 11 bases. The CDR3 consists of 16 residues. Germline-derived CDR1 and CDR2 are SNHLY and FYNNEI. V was clipped by 8 bases and J by 2 bases; unmatched bases: 11. The CDR3 region is CASSTELAGGPYEQYF. The CDR3 DNA sequence: TGTGCCAGCTCGACTGAGCTAGCGGGAGGTCCCTACGAGCAGTACTTC.

This clone was recorded only once. The rearrangement uses TRBV4-3 and TRBJ2-1; TRBD2 matches 14 bases. The CDR3 is made up of 17 amino acids. Trimming at V came to 0 bases and at J to 6 bases, leaving 4 bases not matched to a gene. CDR1 and CDR2 from the germline V gene are LGHNA and YSLEER. CDR3 in amino acids: CASSQDVTSGGVNEQFF. DNA for the CDR3: TGCGCCAGCAGCCAAGACGTGACTAGCGGGGGGGTCAATGAGCAGTTCTTC.